This T cell receptor beta chain came from a study of Tregs in tolerant kidney transplant recipients (dated by TCRdb to about 2019). About the study as a whole: Before combined kidney and bone marrow transplantation, this study identified donor-specific regulatory T cells using TCRbeta sequencing and then followed those same cells after transplant. Broad study findings and their caveats: PCR primers changed over time for some patients, so nucleotide-level comparison across those patients' samples was not possible. Because the study included only a small number of patients, the results must be confirmed in larger populations and under other immunosuppression protocols. Expanding Tregs with activated donor B cells appeared to identify the most biologically relevant and donor-specific TCRbeta repertoire. Donor-specific Treg expansion was found to exceed global Treg expansion in tolerant patients, suggesting antigen-driven rather than nonspecific expansion. Biological reproducibility was not directly addressed, though technical replication error appeared minimal.

For TCRbeta CDR3 sequencing, genomic DNA was extracted from sorted cells using the QIAGEN DNeasy Blood and Tissue Kit. Through immunoSEQ, high-throughput TCRbeta CDR3 sequencing was done commercially, including PCR amplification with internal controls and bias correction. As for how the authors treated the data: Unique productive TCRbeta sequences were defined by CDR3 nucleotide sequence when primers matched and otherwise by CDR3 amino acid sequence together with Vbeta and Jbeta genes. Sorting error was corrected by removing sequences shared between sorted populations at a frequency ratio of 2:1 or less, and the remaining shared sequences were assigned to the higher population. Donor-reactive sequences were defined as at least 5-fold expanded in CFSE-low cells versus unstimulated cells, with frequency of at least 0.01% in CFSE-low cells. Jensen-Shannon divergence calculated on the top 100 TCRbeta sequences ranked by frequency was used to measure repertoire divergence. For samples with multiple sequencing runs, sorting error was corrected separately for each run before the runs were pooled. Imported from immuneACCESS, the table was reduced by TCRdb to in-frame sequences with V and J called. These copies leave out some clones; in studies compared against another copy, an unresolved V gene accounts for under half, and the cause of the remainder is not known. V, J and clone size are taken as reported in that table, and D and trimming were inferred from the DNA itself. The table kept for this sample lists 30,000 to 40,000 clones. The biggest ten clones account for 1.8% of the sample.

The CDR3 measures 14 amino acids from cysteine to phenylalanine. Shown are 33 bases from within the CDR3, in frame from base 1. Sequences SGHVS (CDR1) and FQNEAQ (CDR2) are obtained from the germline V gene. V is cut back by 5 bases and J by 4 bases, with 4 bases in the junction unmatched. Related donors were used in the transplants with nonmyeloablative bone marrow transplantation, and mixed chimerism was transient in the human trials. Unstimulated Tregs (CD4+CD25+CD127-), CD4+ non-Tregs (CD4+CD25-), CD4 and CD8 cells were FACS-sorted from thawed PBMCs. Patients were several combined kidney and bone marrow transplant recipients from the ITN036ST trial, and only these trial subjects had samples available. Healthy control blood was processed to PBMCs by Ficoll density gradient and cryopreserved, and patient PBMCs were collected before and after transplant. Turning to this clone: Its recognized antigen is unknown. Read data end 3 residues before the CDR3 end; the end is taken from the germline J gene.

The rearrangement combines TRBV7-8 with TRBJ2-5, and TRBD1 matches 10 of the central bases. The clonotype was recovered from a human patient who received a combined kidney and bone marrow transplant. A transplant means some T cells may be of graft donor rather than patient origin. The specimen comprised CD4+ T cells from blood (PBMCs), sampled 24 months after the transplant. The CDR3 in this case is CASSRDRGGETQYF. The CDR3 bases that were read are TGTGCCAGCAGCCGGGACAGGGGAGGAGAGACC.